The 13 T cell receptor beta chains below come from one sample, sequenced in a study of blood T cell repertoires in COVID-19. Using immunoSEQ multiplex PCR, the repertoire was profiled, and TCRdb retains in-frame clones only, with some absent. Of about 480,000 clones in the sample, more than 75% were seen once. Specimen: PBMCs or T cells enriched from blood (not recorded which). These receptors all come from a woman aged 40 to 49 who had recovered from COVID-19.

The rearrangement links TRBV5-1 to TRBJ2-7; TRBD2 matches at 11 bases. CDR3 length equals 15 residues. CDR1 is SGHRS and CDR2 is YFSETQ in the germline V gene. The V segment lost 2 bases and the J segment 2 bases; nucleotides outside the gene matches: 3. The DNA of the CDR3 is TGCGCCAGCAGCTTAGGGACTAGCGGTACCTACGAGCAGTACTTC. Its translation is CASSLGTSGTYEQYF.

The chain links TRBV7-9 to TRBJ1-3; a weak D match, TRBD1 (5 bases). V lost 5 bases and J 0 bases, leaving 8 bases between the germline ends. This CDR3 is built from 14 residues. Germline V gene lookup returns CDR1 SEHNR and CDR2 FQNEAQ (reference sequence). The CDR3 spells CASSGGDSGNTIYF. CDR3 bases: TGTGCCAGCAGCGGGGGGGACTCTGGAAACACCATATATTTT.

The chain is built from TRBV7-9 and TRBJ1-6; 7 bases are shared with TRBD1. CDR3 length: 15 amino acids. From germline, CDR1 is SEHNR and CDR2 FQNEAQ (reference sequence). Losses at the gene ends were 1 base for V and 7 bases for J; bases not matched to a gene: 4. The CDR3 region is CASSLGTGLNSPLHF. The DNA of the CDR3 is TGTGCCAGCAGCTTAGGGACAGGCCTAAATTCACCCCTCCACTTT.

This sequence joins TRBV30 and TRBJ1-1, with a possible D match to TRBD1 (5 bases). CDR3 length: 16 residues. V was clipped by 0 bases and J by 5 bases, with 19 bases between them. CDR1 is GTSNPN, CDR2 SVGIG, per germline (reference sequence). The CDR3 loop is CAWSVGPGRGGTEAFF. The CDR3 DNA reads TGTGCCTGGAGTGTGGGGCCAGGGAGAGGAGGGACTGAAGCTTTCTTT. Looking up the rest from reference TRBV30 and TRBJ1-1 gives the full variable domain: SQTIHQWPATLVQPVGSPLSLECTVEGTSNPNLYWYRQAAGRGLQLLFYSVGIGQISSEVPQNLSASRPQDRQFILSSKKLLLSDSGFYLCAWSVGPGRGGTEAFFGQGTRLTVV.

The chain is built from TRBV5-1 and TRBJ2-1; TRBD2 matches 13 bases. Trimming at V came to 1 base and at J to 1 base, leaving 2 bases not matched to a gene. Germline assignment: CDR1 SGHRS and CDR2 YFSETQ. The CDR3 totals 17 residues. The CDR3, as DNA: TGCGCCAGCAGCTTGCGACTAGCGGGGGGTTCCTACAATGAGCAGTTCTTC. Encoded protein: CASSLRLAGGSYNEQFF.

The V call is TRBV15, the J call TRBJ2-7; the match to TRBD1 covers 8 bases. Losses at the gene ends were 8 bases for V and 5 bases for J; bases not matched to a gene: 17. CDR3 length equals 16 residues. Germline loops: CDR1 LNHNV, CDR2 YYDKDF (reference sequence). CDR3 loop: CATERTITGGRNEQYF. For the CDR3, the DNA is TGTGCCACCGAACGGACTATTACAGGGGGTAGGAACGAGCAGTACTTC.

The V call is TRBV4-2, the J call TRBJ2-5; D is undetermined. The length of the CDR3 is 13 residues. Germline values: CDR1 LGHNA, CDR2 YNFKEQ. The V gene lost 0 bases and the J gene lost 5 bases, with 7 bases spanning the gap. In DNA, the CDR3 is TGTGCCAGCAGCCAAGATAACGGGGAGACCCAGTACTTC. Translating it yields CASSQDNGETQYF.

The V gene is TRBV9, the J gene TRBJ1-5; D is unclear. This CDR3 contains 14 residues. V was trimmed by 0 bases and J by 7 bases, leaving 11 bases between them. Germline CDR1 is SGDLS and CDR2 is YYNGEE. CDR3: CASSVGQRGQPQHF. The CDR3 nucleotides are TGTGCCAGCAGCGTAGGACAACGCGGGCAGCCCCAGCATTTT. The whole variable domain, filled in from reference TRBV9 and TRBJ1-5, reads DSGVTQTPKHLITATGQRVTLRCSPRSGDLSVYWYQQSLDQGLQFLIQYYNGEERAKGNILERFSAQQFPDLHSELNLSSLELGDSALYFCASSVGQRGQPQHFGDGTRLSIL.

This clone is a singleton in its sample. This chain connects TRBV27 to TRBJ2-7, with 9 bases matching TRBD1. Germline V gives CDR1 MNHEY, CDR2 SMNVEV (reference sequence). CDR3 length: 14 residues. J was trimmed by 2 bases and V by 6 bases; bases with no gene match: 5. The CDR3 region is CASSTDRGPYEQYF. The DNA for the CDR3 is TGTGCCAGCAGCACGGACAGGGGACCCTACGAGCAGTACTTC.

J is TRBJ1-2 and V is TRBV29-1; D not resolved. The CDR3 spans 11 residues. Trimming took 3 bases from V and 3 from J, leaving 5 bases between them. Germline CDR1 reads SQVTM; CDR2 reads ANQGSEA. As DNA, the CDR3 is TGCAGCGTTGACACAGACTATGGCTACACCTTC. Protein product: CSVDTDYGYTF.

The chain uses TRBV3-1 (or the pseudogene TRBV3-2) and TRBJ1-3; D is unclear. The germline V gene has CDR1 LGHDT and CDR2 YNNKEL (reference sequence). V was clipped by 6 bases and J by 0 bases, with 15 bases between them. CDR3 length: 16 residues. The DNA of the CDR3 is TGTGCCAGCAGAACTACGACGGCTTTCTCTGGAAACACCATATATTTT. Translation: CASRTTTAFSGNTIYF.

The chain combines TRBV15 with TRBJ2-5; D perhaps matches TRBD2 (5 bases). The CDR3 length is 13 residues. Between the trimmed V and J ends, which lost 1 base and 5 bases, there was a span of 8 bases. From germline, CDR1 is LNHNV and CDR2 YYDKDF (reference sequence). The DNA of the CDR3 is TGTGCCACCAGCAGAGGCGGGTTTGAGACCCAGTACTTC. Translating it yields CATSRGGFETQYF. Full variable domain (rest looked up from reference TRBV15 and TRBJ2-5): DAMVIQNPRYQVTQFGKPVTLSCSQTLNHNVMYWYQQKSSQAPKLLFHYYDKDFNNEADTPDNFQSRRPNTSFCFLDIRSPGLGDTAMYLCATSRGGFETQYFGPGTRLLVL.

The V and J genes are TRBV10-2 and TRBJ1-1, with unresolved D. V was clipped by 3 bases and J by 1 base, with 18 bases between them. This CDR3 spans 17 amino acids. Germline assignment: CDR1 WSHSY and CDR2 SAAADI. CDR3 protein: CASSDPHTPEGNTEAFF. DNA for the CDR3: TGCGCCAGCAGTGACCCACACACACCCGAGGGGAACACTGAAGCTTTCTTT.